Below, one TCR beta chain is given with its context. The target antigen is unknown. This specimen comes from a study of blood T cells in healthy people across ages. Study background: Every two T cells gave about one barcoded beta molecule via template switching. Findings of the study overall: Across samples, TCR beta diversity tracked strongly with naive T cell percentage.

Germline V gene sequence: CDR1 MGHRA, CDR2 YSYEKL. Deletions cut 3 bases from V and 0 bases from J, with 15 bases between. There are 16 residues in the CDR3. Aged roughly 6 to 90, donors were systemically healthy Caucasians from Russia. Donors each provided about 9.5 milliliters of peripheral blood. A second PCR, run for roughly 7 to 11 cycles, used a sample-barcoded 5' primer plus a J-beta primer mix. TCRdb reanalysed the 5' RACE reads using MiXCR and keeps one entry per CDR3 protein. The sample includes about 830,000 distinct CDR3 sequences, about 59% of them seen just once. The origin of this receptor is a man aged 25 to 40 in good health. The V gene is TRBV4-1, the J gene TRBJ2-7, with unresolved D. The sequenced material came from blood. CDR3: CASSQRSSDASYEQYF. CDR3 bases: TGCGCCAGCAGCCAGCGAAGTAGTGACGCCTCCTACGAGCAGTACTTC.